This T cell receptor (beta chain) was profiled in a study of T cell repertoires in cytomegalovirus infection (dated by TCRdb to between 2018 and 2021). Notes on the research overall: The HLA type of each donor mattered for the analysis, because public TCR beta signatures pointed to carriage of CMV infection along with the matching HLA type. Study-level results and caveats: Cumulative frequency of public TCR beta family members discriminated carriers of CMV infection plus the relevant HLA type in this cohort and an independent roughly 340-donor cohort. The ex vivo response was dominated by HLA-C-restricted CMV-specific TCR beta clonotypes, which also provided the single most frequent clonotype in two of eight donors.

Details on this clonotype: Its antigen remains undetermined. No qualities accompany the bases; no much larger clone lies one base away.

Sequencing was performed on an Illumina HiSeq 1500. TCRdb ran its own pipeline on the public reads, namely fastp trimming at Q25 and MiXCR clone calling, and kept in-frame beta chains. Rows merge per CDR3 protein into single entries with the most common DNA and genes. Within this sample are about 190,000 distinct CDR3 sequences, with under 30% of them counted one time only. Jointly, the top ten make up approximately 30% of the sample. The CDR3 holds 15 amino acids from the cysteine to the phenylalanine. Only the CDR3 DNA stays, 45 bases, in frame from base 1. In the germline V gene (reference sequence), CDR1 corresponds to SEHNR and CDR2 to FQNEAQ. For this chain, trimming is 1 base at the V end and 6 bases at the J end, and the number of junction bases without a gene match is 5.

Material: PBMCs. The source is a human donor in good health (CMV status not recorded). Some clones in this sample may be carry-over from other donors' samples. In this chain, TRBV7-9 is recombined with TRBJ2-3; 9 middle bases align to TRBD1. The CDR3: CASSLGDRAVDTQYF. The bases are TGTGCCAGCAGCTTAGGGGACAGGGCGGTGGATACGCAGTATTTT.